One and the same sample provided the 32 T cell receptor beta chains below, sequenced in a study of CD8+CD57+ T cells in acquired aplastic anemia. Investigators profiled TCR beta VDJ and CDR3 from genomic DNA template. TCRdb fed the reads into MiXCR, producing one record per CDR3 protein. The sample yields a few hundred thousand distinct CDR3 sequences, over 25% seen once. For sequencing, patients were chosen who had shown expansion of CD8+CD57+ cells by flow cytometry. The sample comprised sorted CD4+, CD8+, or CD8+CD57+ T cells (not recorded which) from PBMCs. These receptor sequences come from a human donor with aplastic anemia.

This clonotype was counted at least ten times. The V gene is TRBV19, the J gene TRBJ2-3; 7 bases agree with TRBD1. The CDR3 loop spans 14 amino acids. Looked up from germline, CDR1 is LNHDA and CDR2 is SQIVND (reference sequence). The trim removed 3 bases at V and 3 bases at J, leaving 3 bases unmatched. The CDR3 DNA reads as TGTGCCAGTAGTATCCCCAGGGGGACAGATACGCAGTATTTT. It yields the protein CASSIPRGTDTQYF.

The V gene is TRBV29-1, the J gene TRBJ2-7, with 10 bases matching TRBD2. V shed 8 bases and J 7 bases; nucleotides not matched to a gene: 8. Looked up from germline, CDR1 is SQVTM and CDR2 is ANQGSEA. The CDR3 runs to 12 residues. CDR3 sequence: CSREREGREQYF. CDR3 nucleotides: TGCAGCAGAGAGCGGGAGGGCCGGGAGCAGTACTTC.

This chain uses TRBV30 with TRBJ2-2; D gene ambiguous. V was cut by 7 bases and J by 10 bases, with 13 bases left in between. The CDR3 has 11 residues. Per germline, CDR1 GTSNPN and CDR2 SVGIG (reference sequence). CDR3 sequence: CAFSFLAELFF. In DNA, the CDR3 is TGTGCCTTTTCTTTTCTGGCGGAGCTGTTTTTT.

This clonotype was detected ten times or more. The CDR3 region is CASSEIGTGGEAFF. CDR3 coding DNA: TGTGCCAGCAGTGAAATCGGGACAGGGGGTGAAGCTTTCTTT. The rearrangement uses TRBV2 and TRBJ1-1; TRBD1 matches at 11 bases. Germline loops: CDR1 SNHLY, CDR2 FYNNEI. The CDR3 length is 14 residues. The V segment lost 2 bases and the J segment 7 bases; nucleotides outside the gene matches: 3. Using reference TRBV2 and TRBJ1-1 for the parts outside the CDR3, the full variable domain is EPEVTQTPSHQVTQMGQEVILRCVPISNHLYFYWYRQILGQKVEFLVSFYNNEISEKSEIFDDQFSVERPDGSNFTLKIRSTKLEDSAMYFCASSEIGTGGEAFFGQGTRLTVV.

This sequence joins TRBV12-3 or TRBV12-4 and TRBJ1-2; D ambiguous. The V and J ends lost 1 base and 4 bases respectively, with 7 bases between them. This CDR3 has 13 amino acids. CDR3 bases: TGTGCCAGCAGTTTAGGGTCCGGCTATGGCTACACCTTC. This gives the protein CASSLGSGYGYTF.

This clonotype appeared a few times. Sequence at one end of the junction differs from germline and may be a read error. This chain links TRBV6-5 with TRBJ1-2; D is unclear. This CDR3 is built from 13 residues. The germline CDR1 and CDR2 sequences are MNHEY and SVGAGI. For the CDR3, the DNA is TGTGCCAGCAGTTTAGCCGGCGCGACTGGCCACACCTTC. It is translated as CASSLAGATGHTF.

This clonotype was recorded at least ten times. This CDR3 reads CASSVELGTAYGSGANVLTF. The CDR3 coding sequence is TGTGCCAGCAGCGTAGAGTTAGGGACCGCCTATGGGTCTGGGGCCAACGTCCTGACTTTC. V gene TRBV9 combines with J gene TRBJ2-6; the D call may be TRBD1 or TRBD2 (5 bases each). V was pared by 0 bases and J by 1 base, with 20 bases between. This CDR3 contains 20 residues. Per the germline V gene, CDR1 is SGDLS and CDR2 is YYNGEE.

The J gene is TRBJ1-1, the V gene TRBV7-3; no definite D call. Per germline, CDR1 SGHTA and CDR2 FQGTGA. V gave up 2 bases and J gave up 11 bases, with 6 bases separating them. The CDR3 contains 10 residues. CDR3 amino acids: CASSLSGAFF. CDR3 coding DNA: TGTGCCAGCAGCTTATCGGGGGCTTTCTTT.

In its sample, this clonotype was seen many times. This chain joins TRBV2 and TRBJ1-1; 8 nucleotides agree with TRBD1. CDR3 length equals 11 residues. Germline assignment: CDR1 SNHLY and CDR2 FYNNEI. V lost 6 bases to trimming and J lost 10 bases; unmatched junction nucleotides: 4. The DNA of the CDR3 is TGTGCCAGCAGACCCGACAGGGGAGCTTTCTTT. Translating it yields CASRPDRGAFF.

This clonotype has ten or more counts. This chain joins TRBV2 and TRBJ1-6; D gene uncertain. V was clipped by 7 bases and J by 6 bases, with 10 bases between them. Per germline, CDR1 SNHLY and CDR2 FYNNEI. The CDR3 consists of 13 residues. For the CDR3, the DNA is TGTGCCAGCACTAACGGGGTTAATTCACCCCTCCACTTT. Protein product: CASTNGVNSPLHF.

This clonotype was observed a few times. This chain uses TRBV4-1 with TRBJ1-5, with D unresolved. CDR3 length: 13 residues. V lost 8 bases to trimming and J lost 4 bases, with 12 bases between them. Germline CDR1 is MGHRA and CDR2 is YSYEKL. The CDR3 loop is CASGPGHNQPQHF. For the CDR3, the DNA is TGCGCCAGCGGTCCGGGCCATAATCAGCCCCAGCATTTT.

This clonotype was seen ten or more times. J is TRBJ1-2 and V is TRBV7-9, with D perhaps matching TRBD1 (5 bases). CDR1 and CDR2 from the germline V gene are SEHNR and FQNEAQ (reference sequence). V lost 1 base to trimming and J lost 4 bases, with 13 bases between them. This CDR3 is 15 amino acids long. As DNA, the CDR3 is TGTGCCAGCAGCTTAGAGGCAGGGTCATCCTATGGCTACACCTTC. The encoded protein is CASSLEAGSSYGYTF.

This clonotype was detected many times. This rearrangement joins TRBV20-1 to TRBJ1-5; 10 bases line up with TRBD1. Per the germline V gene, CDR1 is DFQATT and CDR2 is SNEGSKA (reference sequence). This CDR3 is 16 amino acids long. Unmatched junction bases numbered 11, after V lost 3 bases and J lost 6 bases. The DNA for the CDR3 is TGCAGTGCTAGTGGGGACAGGGGAGGAGTAGGTCAGCCCCAGCATTTT. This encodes CSASGDRGGVGQPQHF.

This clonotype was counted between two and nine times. CDR3 residues: CASSLIEDSGVAFF. CDR3 nucleotide sequence: TGTGCCAGCAGCTTAATTGAGGATTCTGGCGTAGCTTTCTTT. The V call is TRBV2, the J call TRBJ1-1; D remains ambiguous. Per the germline V gene, CDR1 is SNHLY and CDR2 is FYNNEI. V lost 6 bases and J 10 bases, leaving 21 bases between the germline ends. This CDR3 spans 14 amino acids.

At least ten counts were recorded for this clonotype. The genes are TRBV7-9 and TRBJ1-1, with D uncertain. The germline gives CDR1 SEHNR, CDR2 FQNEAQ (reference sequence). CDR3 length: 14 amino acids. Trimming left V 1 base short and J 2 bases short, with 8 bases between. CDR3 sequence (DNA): TGTGCCAGCAGCTTAGTTCGGGTAAACACTGAAGCTTTCTTT. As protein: CASSLVRVNTEAFF.

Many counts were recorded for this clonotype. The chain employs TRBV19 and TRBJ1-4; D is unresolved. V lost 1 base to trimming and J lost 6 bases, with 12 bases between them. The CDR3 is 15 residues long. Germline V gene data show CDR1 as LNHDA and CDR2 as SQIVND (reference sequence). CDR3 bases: TGTGCCAGTAGTATAGTGGCGATACAATATGAAAAACTGTTTTTT. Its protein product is CASSIVAIQYEKLFF.

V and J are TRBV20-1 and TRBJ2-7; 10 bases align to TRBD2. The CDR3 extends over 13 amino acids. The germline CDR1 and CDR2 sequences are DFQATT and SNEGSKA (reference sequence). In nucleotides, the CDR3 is TGCAGCGCTAGCGGGGGTAACTCCTACGAGCAGTACGTC. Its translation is CSASGGNSYEQYV.

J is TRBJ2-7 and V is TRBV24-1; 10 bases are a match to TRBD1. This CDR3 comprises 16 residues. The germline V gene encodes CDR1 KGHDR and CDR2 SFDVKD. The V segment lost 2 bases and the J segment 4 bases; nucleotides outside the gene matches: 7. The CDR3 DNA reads TGTGCCACCAGTGATTCCGGGACAGGGGAGCAATACGAGCAGTACTTC. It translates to CATSDSGTGEQYEQYF.

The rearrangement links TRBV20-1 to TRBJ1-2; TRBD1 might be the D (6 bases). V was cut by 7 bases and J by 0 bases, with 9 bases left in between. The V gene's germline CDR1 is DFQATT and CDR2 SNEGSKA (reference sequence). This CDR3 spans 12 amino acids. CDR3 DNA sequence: TGCAGTGGGGCAGGGGCTAACTATGGCTACACCTTC. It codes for CSGAGANYGYTF.

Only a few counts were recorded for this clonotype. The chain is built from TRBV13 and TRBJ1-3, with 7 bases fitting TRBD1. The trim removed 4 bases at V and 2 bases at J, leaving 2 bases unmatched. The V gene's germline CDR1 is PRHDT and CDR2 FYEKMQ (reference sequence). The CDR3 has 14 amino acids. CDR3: CASSYTGAGNTIYF. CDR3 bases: TGTGCCAGCAGCTATACAGGGGCTGGAAACACCATATATTTT.

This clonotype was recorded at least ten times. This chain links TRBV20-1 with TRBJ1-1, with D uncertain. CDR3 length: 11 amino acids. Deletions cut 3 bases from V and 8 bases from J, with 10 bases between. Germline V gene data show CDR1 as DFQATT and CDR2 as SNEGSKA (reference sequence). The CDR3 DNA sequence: TGCAGTGCTAGTCTCGGCAGGGAAGCTTTCTTT. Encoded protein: CSASLGREAFF.

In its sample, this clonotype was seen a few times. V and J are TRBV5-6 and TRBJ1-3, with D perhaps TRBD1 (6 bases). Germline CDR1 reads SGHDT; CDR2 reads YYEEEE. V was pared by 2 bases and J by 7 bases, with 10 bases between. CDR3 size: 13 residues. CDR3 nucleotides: TGTGCCAGCAGCTTAACAGGGTTGAACACCATATATTTT. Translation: CASSLTGLNTIYF.

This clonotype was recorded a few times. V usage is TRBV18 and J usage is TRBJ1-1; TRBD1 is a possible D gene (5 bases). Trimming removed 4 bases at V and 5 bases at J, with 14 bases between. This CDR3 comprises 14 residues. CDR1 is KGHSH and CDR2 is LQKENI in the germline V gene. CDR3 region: CASSLSGTGTEAFF. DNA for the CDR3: TGTGCCAGCTCACTTTCAGGGACGGGGACTGAAGCTTTCTTT.

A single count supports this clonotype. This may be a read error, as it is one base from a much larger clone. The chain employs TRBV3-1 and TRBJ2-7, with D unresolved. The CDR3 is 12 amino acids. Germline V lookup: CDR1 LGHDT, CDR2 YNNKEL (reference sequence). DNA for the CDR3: TGTGCCAGCAGCCAAGTTGCATACGAGCGGTACTTC. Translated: CASSQVAYERYF.

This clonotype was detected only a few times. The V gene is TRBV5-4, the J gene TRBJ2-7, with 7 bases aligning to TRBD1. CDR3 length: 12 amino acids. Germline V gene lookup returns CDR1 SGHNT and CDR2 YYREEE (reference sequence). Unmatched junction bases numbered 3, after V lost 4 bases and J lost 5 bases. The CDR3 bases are TGTGCCAGCAGCCAACAGGGGAACGAGCAGTACTTC. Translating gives CASSQQGNEQYF. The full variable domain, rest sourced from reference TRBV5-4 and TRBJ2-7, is ETGVTQSPTHLIKTRGQQVTLRCSSQSGHNTVSWYQQALGQGPQFIFQYYREEENGRGNFPPRFSGLQFPNYSSELNVNALELDDSALYLCASSQQGNEQYFGPGTRLTVT.

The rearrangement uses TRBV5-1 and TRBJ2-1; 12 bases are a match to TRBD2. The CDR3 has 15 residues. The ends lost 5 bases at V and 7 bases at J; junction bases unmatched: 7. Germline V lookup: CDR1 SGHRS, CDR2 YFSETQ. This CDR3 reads CASSRLAGVSNEQFF. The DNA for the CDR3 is TGCGCCAGCAGTCGACTAGCGGGAGTGTCGAATGAGCAGTTCTTC. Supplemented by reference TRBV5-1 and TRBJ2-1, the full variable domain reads KAGVTQTPRYLIKTRGQQVTLSCSPISGHRSVSWYQQTPGQGLQFLFEYFSETQRNKGNFPGRFSGRQFSNSRSEMNVSTLELGDSALYLCASSRLAGVSNEQFFGPGTRLTVL.

DNA for the CDR3: TGTGCCAGCAGCGAGGGCCCCGGGGCAGCGGGAAACACCATATATTTT. As protein: CASSEGPGAAGNTIYF. The rearrangement links TRBV9 to TRBJ1-3; D is possibly TRBD1 (5 bases). V was clipped by 3 bases and J by 4 bases, with 17 bases between them. Looked up from germline, CDR1 is SGDLS and CDR2 is YYNGEE. This CDR3 region has 16 residues.

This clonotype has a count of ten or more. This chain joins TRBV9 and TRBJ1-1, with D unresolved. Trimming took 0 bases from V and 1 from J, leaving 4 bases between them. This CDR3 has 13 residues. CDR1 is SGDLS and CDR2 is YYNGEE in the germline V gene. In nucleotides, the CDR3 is TGTGCCAGCAGCGTAGCCGCGAACACTGAAGCTTTCTTT. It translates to CASSVAANTEAFF. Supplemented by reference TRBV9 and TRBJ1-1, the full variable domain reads DSGVTQTPKHLITATGQRVTLRCSPRSGDLSVYWYQQSLDQGLQFLIQYYNGEERAKGNILERFSAQQFPDLHSELNLSSLELGDSALYFCASSVAANTEAFFGQGTRLTVV.

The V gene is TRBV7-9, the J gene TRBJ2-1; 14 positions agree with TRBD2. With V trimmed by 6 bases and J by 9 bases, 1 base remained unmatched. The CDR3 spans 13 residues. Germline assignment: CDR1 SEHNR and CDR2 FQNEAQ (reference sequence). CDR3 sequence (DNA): TGTGCCAGCAGGGGACTAGCGGGAGTTGAGCAGTTCTTC. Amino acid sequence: CASRGLAGVEQFF.

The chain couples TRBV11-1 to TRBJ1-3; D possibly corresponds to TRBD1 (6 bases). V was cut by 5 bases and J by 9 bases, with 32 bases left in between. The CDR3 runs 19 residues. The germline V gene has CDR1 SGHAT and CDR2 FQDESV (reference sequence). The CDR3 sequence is CASSHTIDPKNRVLGTIYF. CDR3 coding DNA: TGTGCCAGCAGCCACACAATTGATCCGAAAAACAGGGTTTTAGGCACCATATATTTT. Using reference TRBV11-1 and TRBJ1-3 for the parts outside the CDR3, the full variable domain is EAEVAQSPRYKITEKSQAVAFWCDPISGHATLYWYRQILGQGPELLVQFQDESVVDDSQLPKDRFSAERLKGVDSTLKIQPAELGDSAMYLCASSHTIDPKNRVLGTIYFGEGSWLTVV.

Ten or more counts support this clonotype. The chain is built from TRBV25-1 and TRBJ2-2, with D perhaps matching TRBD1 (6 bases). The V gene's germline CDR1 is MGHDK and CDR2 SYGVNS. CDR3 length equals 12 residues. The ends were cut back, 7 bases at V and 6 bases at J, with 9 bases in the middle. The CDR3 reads CASMGAPGELFF. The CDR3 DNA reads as TGTGCCAGCATGGGGGCCCCCGGGGAGCTGTTTTTT.

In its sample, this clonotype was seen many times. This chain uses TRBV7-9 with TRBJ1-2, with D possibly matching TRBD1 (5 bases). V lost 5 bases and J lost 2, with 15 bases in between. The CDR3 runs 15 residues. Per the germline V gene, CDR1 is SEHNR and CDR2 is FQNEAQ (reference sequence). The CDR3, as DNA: TGTGCCAGCAGCGGCGCCAGGGTAGGAAACTATGGCTACACCTTC. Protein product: CASSGARVGNYGYTF.